The 11 T cell receptor beta chains reported below all come from one sample, sequenced in a study of cytomegalovirus exposure and HLA in healthy donors. The primer mix had 60 Vbeta and 13 Jbeta primers. Only in-frame clones appear in the TCRdb table, and some are missing; sequencing was by immunoSEQ multiplex PCR. The data hold about 150,000 clones, with 80% observed a single time. Sequencing was performed on PBMCs. These receptors all come from a woman aged 40 to 50 in good health and CMV-seropositive.

The chain uses TRBV7-2 and TRBJ2-7; 10 nucleotides agree with TRBD2. V dropped 5 bases and J dropped 0; count of bases not matched to a gene: 4. Germline-derived CDR1 and CDR2 are SGHTA and FQGNSA. The CDR3 contains 15 residues. DNA of the CDR3: TGTGCCAGCAGCCCCGGACTAGCGGCCTCCTACGAGCAGTACTTC. Its translation is CASSPGLAASYEQYF.

This clone turned up a few times. The V and J genes are TRBV30 and TRBJ2-7; perhaps TRBD1 as D (5 bases). This CDR3 has 13 amino acids. The germline V gene has CDR1 GTSNPN and CDR2 SVGIG (reference sequence). V lost 2 bases to trimming and J lost 1 base, with 9 bases between them. CDR3 DNA: TGTGCCTGGAGTACAGGCCAATCCTACGAGCAGTACTTC. It encodes CAWSTGQSYEQYF.

In DNA form, the CDR3 reads TGCGCCAGCAGTGGGACAGGGGGTAGCGAGCAGTACTTC. It yields the protein CASSGTGGSEQYF. This sequence joins TRBV10-2 and TRBJ2-7; 10 positions match TRBD1. The CDR3 is made up of 13 amino acids. J gave up 6 bases and V 4 bases, and 3 bases lay outside the gene matches. Germline-derived CDR1 and CDR2 are WSHSY and SAAADI.

This rearrangement joins TRBV30 to TRBJ2-5; 8 bases line up with TRBD2. This CDR3 has 16 residues. Germline V CDR1 and CDR2: GTSNPN, SVGIG (reference sequence). Trimming cost V 3 bases and J 5 bases; bases outside gene matches: 14. CDR3: CAWSPRQLAGGETQYF. In DNA, the CDR3 is TGTGCCTGGAGCCCCCGTCAGCTAGCGGGCGGGGAGACCCAGTACTTC.

This clone appeared a few times. V is TRBV2 and J is TRBJ1-1; D unclear. Between the trimmed V and J ends, which lost 5 bases and 3 bases, there was a span of 10 bases. In germline, CDR1 is SNHLY, CDR2 FYNNEI. This CDR3 spans 13 amino acids. The CDR3 nucleotides read TGTGCCAGCAGTCGTGACTACGACACTGAAGCTTTCTTT. Encoded protein: CASSRDYDTEAFF.

The J gene is TRBJ1-1, the V gene TRBV18; no reliable D call. CDR1 is KGHSH, CDR2 LQKENI, per germline. CDR3 size: 18 residues. Trimming cost V 6 bases and J 1 base, with 24 bases left between them. CDR3 bases: TGTGCCAGCTCGGTCACCAGCGGTTCCGTCCGGGGGAACACTGAAGCTTTCTTT. This codes for CASSVTSGSVRGNTEAFF.

V and J are TRBV5-6 and TRBJ2-7; 9 bases agree with TRBD2. Germline CDR1 and CDR2: SGHDT and YYEEEE. V gave up 1 base and J gave up 9 bases; unmatched junction bases: 8. CDR3 length equals 14 residues. CDR3 nucleotides: TGTGCCAGCAGCTTGTTAGCGGGAGAATTTGGGCAGTACTTC. Its translation: CASSLLAGEFGQYF. The full variable domain, with the rest looked up from reference TRBV5-6 and TRBJ2-7, is DAGVTQSPTHLIKTRGQQVTLRCSPKSGHDTVSWYQQALGQGPQFIFQYYEEEERQRGNFPDRFSGHQFPNYSSELNVNALLLGDSALYLCASSLLAGEFGQYFGPGTRLTVT.

This chain joins TRBV29-1 and TRBJ2-5, with 13 bases identical to TRBD2. Per the germline V gene, CDR1 is SQVTM and CDR2 is ANQGSEA. This CDR3 has 19 amino acids. The V gene end was trimmed by 5 bases and the J gene end by 5 bases; junction bases not matched to a gene: 20. The chain's CDR3 is CSVLTRWGTSGTVSETQYF. Written as DNA, the CDR3 is TGCAGCGTTCTCACTCGATGGGGGACTAGCGGGACAGTATCCGAGACCCAGTACTTC.

The rearrangement joins TRBV28 to TRBJ2-7; 7 bases map to TRBD2. With 11 bases clipped from V and 2 bases from J, the junction kept 15 bases outside the gene matches. The V gene's germline CDR1 is MDHEN and CDR2 SYDVKM. This CDR3 has 15 residues. The DNA of the CDR3 is TGTGCCGCGGACCGCACTAGCGAGGGGACCTACGAGCAGTACTTC. It specifies CAADRTSEGTYEQYF.

The V and J genes are TRBV7-8 and TRBJ2-7, with TRBD2 matching 11 bases. Germline trimming cut 2 bases from V and 5 bases from J; bases unmatched to any gene: 8. From germline, CDR1 is SGHVS and CDR2 FQNEAQ. The CDR3 has 16 residues. The CDR3: CASSLYLAGGIDEQYF. The CDR3 DNA follows: TGTGCCAGCAGCTTATACCTAGCGGGAGGTATTGACGAGCAGTACTTC.

The chain couples TRBV7-6 to TRBJ1-3, with 8 bases identical to TRBD1. Germline V gives CDR1 SGHVS, CDR2 FNYEAQ. J was trimmed by 3 bases and V by 0 bases; bases with no gene match: 7. The CDR3 sequence is 17 residues long. The CDR3 here is CASSLATGESHGNTIYF. The CDR3 DNA is TGTGCCAGCAGCTTAGCGACAGGGGAGTCCCATGGAAACACCATATATTTT.